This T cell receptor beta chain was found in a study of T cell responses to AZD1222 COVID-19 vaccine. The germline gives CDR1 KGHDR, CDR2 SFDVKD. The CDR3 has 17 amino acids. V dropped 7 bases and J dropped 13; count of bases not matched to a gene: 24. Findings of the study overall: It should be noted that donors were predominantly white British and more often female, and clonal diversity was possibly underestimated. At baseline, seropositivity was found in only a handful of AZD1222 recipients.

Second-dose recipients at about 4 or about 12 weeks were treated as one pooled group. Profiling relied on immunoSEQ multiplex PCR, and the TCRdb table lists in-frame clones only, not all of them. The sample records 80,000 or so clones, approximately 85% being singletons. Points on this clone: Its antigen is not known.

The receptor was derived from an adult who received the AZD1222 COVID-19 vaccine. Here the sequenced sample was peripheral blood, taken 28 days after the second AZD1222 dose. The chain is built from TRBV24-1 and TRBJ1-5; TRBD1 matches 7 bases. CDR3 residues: CATRLKNRAGGFRGQHF. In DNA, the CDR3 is TGTGCCACCAGACTAAAGAACAGGGCAGGGGGGTTTAGGGGACAGCATTTT.